The clone carrying this T cell receptor beta chain was observed many times. Antigen unknown. Profiling that covered TCR beta VDJ and CDR3 relied on genomic DNA as its template. TCRdb re-called the reads through MiXCR, storing one row per CDR3 protein. The top ten clones hold 15% to 20% of a sample with approximately 200,000 distinct CDR3 sequences, roughly half of them seen once. The sample belongs to a study of CD8+CD57+ T cells in acquired aplastic anemia. Study findings and constraints: The same twenty-nine CD8+ CDR3 sequences occurred in patients and in controls.

The length of the CDR3 is 13 residues. Trimming took off 5 bases at V and 9 bases at J, with 17 bases between the two ends. The germline CDR1 and CDR2 sequences are MDHEN and SYDVKM. J is TRBJ2-7 and V is TRBV28; D is uncertain. The receptor's source is a human donor in good health, serving as a control. Material for sequencing was sorted CD4+, CD8+, or CD8+CD57+ T cells (not recorded which) from PBMCs. CDR3 loop: CASSPRSHLGQYF. CDR3 bases: TGTGCCAGCAGTCCCCGGAGCCATTTGGGGCAGTACTTC.